This T cell receptor (beta chain) was recorded in a study of CD8 T cells in ankylosing spondylitis. Study-wide results and caveats: Reportedly, significant enrichment of disease-linked clones occurred in matched ankylosing spondylitis synovial fluid. In the blood and synovial fluid of reactive arthritis, some motif variants had been previously reported. Relatively scarce in peripheral blood, disease-linked clones were CD8+.

This clonotype has more than one count but fewer than ten. Its antigen is unknown. TCRdb processed the 5' RACE reads anew with MiXCR; each CDR3 protein has one entry. The table lists about 400,000 distinct CDR3 sequences, around 20% of them singletons. CDR1 and CDR2 (germline): MGHRA, YSYEKL. V lost 0 bases to trimming and J lost 1 base, with 14 bases between them. The CDR3 spans 17 residues. The sequence derives from a male donor with ankylosing spondylitis or in good health (not recorded which). This chain links TRBV4-1 with TRBJ2-3; either TRBD1 or TRBD2 may fit D (6 bases each). Sample: blood, either unsorted or a sorted T cell fraction (not recorded which). CDR3 sequence: CASSQDGTGGGTDTQYF. The CDR3 region has the DNA TGCGCCAGCAGCCAAGATGGTACCGGGGGCGGCACAGATACGCAGTATTTT.